These T cell receptor beta chains were read from a single sample in a study of T cell responses to AZD1222 COVID-19 vaccine. The repertoire was sequenced with immunoSEQ multiplex PCR; TCRdb's copy has only in-frame clones and lacks some. The table records 75,000 to 100,000 clones, around 90% of them present only once. The sample here was peripheral blood, taken on day 0 of MenACWY control vaccination. The receptor set was obtained from an adult in good health. CDR3s include the opening cysteine and the closing phenylalanine or tryptophan. Fields, in order: J gene, D gene, V gene, clone size, CDR3 DNA, CDR3 protein. D genes are given only for firm matches. Not all rows give a size; the values are once, few, many and, for expanded clones, a class.

TRBJ2-2 | NA | TRBV28 | NA | TGTGCCAGCGGATTACGGGCCGGGGAGCTGTTTTTT | CASGLRAGELFF
TRBJ2-7 | NA | TRBV4-3 | NA | TGCGCCAGCAGCCCCAGACAGGCTTACGAGCAGTACTTC | CASSPRQAYEQYF
TRBJ1-1 | NA | TRBV13 | few | TGTGCCAGCAGCTTCACGGGACGGGCGGACACTGAAGCTTTCTTT | CASSFTGRADTEAFF
TRBJ2-5 | TRBD2 | TRBV28 | NA | TGTGCCACCCGGGGAAGCGGGGGCCGTGAGACCCAGTACTTC | CATRGSGGRETQYF
TRBJ2-1 | NA | TRBV5-1 | NA | TGCGCCAGCAGCCCTACTAGGAATGAGCAGTTCTTC | CASSPTRNEQFF
TRBJ1-4 | TRBD1 | TRBV30 | NA | TGTGCCTGGAGTTCAGGGGACAGTTGGGAAAAACTGTTTTTT | CAWSSGDSWEKLFF
TRBJ1-2 | TRBD1 | TRBV9 | NA | TGTGCCAGCAGCGCGGACAGGTCGGAAGGCTACACCTTC | CASSADRSEGYTF
TRBJ1-3 | TRBD1 | TRBV4-3 | NA | TGCGCCAGCAGCCAAGACAGGGGGAACACCATATATTTT | CASSQDRGNTIYF
TRBJ1-4 | TRBD1 | TRBV5-6 | NA | TGTGCCAGCAGTCCCGGGACAGCGGACAGGGCAACTAATGAAAAACTGTTTTTT | CASSPGTADRATNEKLFF
TRBJ1-5 | NA | TRBV5-6 | NA | TGTGCCAGCAGCTCAACTACAGGGAACGGGGGCAATCAGCCCCAGCATTTT | CASSSTTGNGGNQPQHF
TRBJ1-1 | NA | TRBV18 | NA | TGTGCCAGCTCACCGAACCAGATACAGAACACTGAAGCTTTCTTT | CASSPNQIQNTEAFF
TRBJ1-1 | NA | TRBV6-5 | NA | TGTGCCAGCACCTTTAACGGGAACACTGAAGCTTTCTTT | CASTFNGNTEAFF
TRBJ1-1 | TRBD1 | TRBV2 | NA | TGTGCCAGCATTAGGGACAGAGACACTGAAGCTTTCTTT | CASIRDRDTEAFF
TRBJ1-5 | NA | TRBV7-9 | NA | TGTGCCAGCAGCTCAGGGAATCAGCCCCAGCATTTT | CASSSGNQPQHF
TRBJ1-5 | NA | TRBV7-2 | NA | TGTGCCAGCAGCCCTAGGGGTGACTATAGCAATCAGCCCCAGCATTTT | CASSPRGDYSNQPQHF
TRBJ1-3 | NA | TRBV6-5 | NA | TGTGCCAGCAGTTACCCGCGGAACTCTGGAAACACCATATATTTT | CASSYPRNSGNTIYF
TRBJ1-2 | TRBD1 | TRBV19 | NA | TGTGCCAGTAGTCCGAACCGGGACAGGGGTTTTGGCTACACCTTC | CASSPNRDRGFGYTF
TRBJ1-4 | NA | TRBV6-1 | NA | TGTGCCAGCAGTGAAAGTGGGGCAGGGGCGAGTGAAAAACTGTTTTTT | CASSESGAGASEKLFF
TRBJ1-6 | TRBD1 | TRBV28 | NA | TGTGCCAGCAGTTTATCTCACAGGGGAAGGATACCCCTCCACTTT | CASSLSHRGRIPLHF
TRBJ1-2 | NA | TRBV7-3 | NA | TGTGCCAGCAGCTTAGGGCCAGAGGTTAACTATGGCTACACCTTC | CASSLGPEVNYGYTF
TRBJ2-7 | NA | TRBV28 | NA | TGTGCCAGCAGTTTAAGACTACATGAGCAGTACTTC | CASSLRLHEQYF
TRBJ1-4 | TRBD1 | TRBV9 | NA | TGTGCCAGCAGCGTAGACATGGGACAGGGAGGTGAAAAACTGTTTTTT | CASSVDMGQGGEKLFF
TRBJ2-7 | TRBD1 | TRBV7-7 | NA | TGTGCCAGCAGCTCCCGACAGGGCGGCGAGCAGTACTTC | CASSSRQGGEQYF
TRBJ1-1 | NA | TRBV19 | NA | TGTGCCAGAGGCAGTCGTAAGGGCATGAACACTGAAGCTTTCTTT | CARGSRKGMNTEAFF
TRBJ1-1 | NA | TRBV28 | NA | TGTGCCAGCAGTGCCGATACTGAAGCTTTCTTT | CASSADTEAFF
TRBJ1-4 | NA | TRBV5-1 | NA | TGCGCCAGCAGTCCCTCGGTCCGAGGGACTAATGAAAAACTGTTTTTT | CASSPSVRGTNEKLFF
TRBJ2-2 | TRBD2 | TRBV30 | NA | TGTGCCTGGAGTGATTTTGGCGGGGGGTACACCGGGGAGCTGTTTTTT | CAWSDFGGGYTGELFF
TRBJ2-7 | NA | TRBV7-9 | NA | TGTGCCAGCAGCTCGGGACCGCGTGAGACCTACGAGCAGTACTTC | CASSSGPRETYEQYF
TRBJ1-2 | NA | TRBV7-2 | few | TGTGCCAGCAGCTTTTCCGGACAAGCTAACTATGGCTACACCTTC | CASSFSGQANYGYTF
TRBJ1-5 | NA | TRBV19 | NA | TGTGCCAGTAGTCGGGACGGTACTCAGCCCCAGCATTTT | CASSRDGTQPQHF
TRBJ2-5 | TRBD1 | TRBV5-1 | NA | TGCGCCAGCAGCTCCCAGGGGGCGGGAGAGACCCAGTACTTC | CASSSQGAGETQYF
TRBJ1-2 | NA | TRBV5-5 | NA | TGTGCCAGCAGCTTGGCCGGCGGTGACTCCCCCGCTATCTATGGCTACACCTTC | CASSLAGGDSPAIYGYTF
TRBJ1-6 | NA | TRBV28 | NA | TGTGCCAGCAGAGGGGAGTCACCCCTCCACTTT | CASRGESPLHF
TRBJ2-1 | NA | TRBV30 | NA | TGTGCCTGGAGTGTAGGGCGATTTGGTAATGAGCAGTTCTTC | CAWSVGRFGNEQFF
TRBJ2-1 | NA | TRBV15 | NA | TGTGCCACCAGCACCCGGGACACCAGCTCCTACAATGAGCAGTTCTTC | CATSTRDTSSYNEQFF
TRBJ2-3 | NA | TRBV4-1 | NA | TGCGCCAGCAGCCAATCTTGGGGCGGGTCGCAGTATTTT | CASSQSWGGSQYF
TRBJ2-1 | TRBD1 | TRBV6-5 | NA | TGTGCCACCCAATGGCAGGGGGCTTACTACAATGAGCAGTTCTTC | CATQWQGAYYNEQFF
TRBJ1-1 | NA | TRBV4-3 | NA | TGCGCCAGCAGCCAAGATTGGAGACTCGGGGGGGAAGCTTTCTTT | CASSQDWRLGGEAFF
TRBJ2-7 | NA | TRBV29-1 | NA | TGCAGCGTTGGAGTCACGGGGGACGCCTACGAGCAGTACTTC | CSVGVTGDAYEQYF
TRBJ1-6 | NA | TRBV4-3 | NA | TGCGCCAGCAGCCAAGAGGCAGGGGCTGACTATAATTCACCCCTCCACTTT | CASSQEAGADYNSPLHF
TRBJ1-6 | NA | TRBV27 | NA | TGTGCCAGCAGTCCTCCAGGACGGTCCAATTCACCCCTCCACTTT | CASSPPGRSNSPLHF
TRBJ2-1 | TRBD2 | TRBV28 | NA | TGTGCCAGCCATGGTGGGGGGGGATTCTCCTACAATGAGCAGTTCTTC | CASHGGGGFSYNEQFF
TRBJ1-1 | NA | TRBV6-5 | NA | TGTGCCAGCATGCAAATGCGAGGGTCTTACACTGAAGCTTTCTTT | CASMQMRGSYTEAFF
TRBJ1-1 | NA | TRBV6-5 | NA | TGTGCCAGCACCAGGGGTGGTGTGAACACTGAAGCTTTCTTT | CASTRGGVNTEAFF
TRBJ2-7 | NA | TRBV6-5 | NA | TGTGCCAGCAGTCGGGACGCCGACTACGAGCAGTACTTC | CASSRDADYEQYF
TRBJ2-7 | NA | TRBV18 | NA | TGTGCCAGCTCATCCTCGGACGAGCAGTACTTC | CASSSSDEQYF
TRBJ1-4 | NA | TRBV6-1 | NA | TGTGCCAGCAGTCTTTCCATCCCCCATGAACTGTTTTTT | CASSLSIPHELFF
TRBJ2-1 | TRBD2 | TRBV7-9 | once | TGTGCCAGCAGCTCCGGGACTAGCGGGGTTAATGAGCAGTTCTTC | CASSSGTSGVNEQFF
TRBJ1-6 | TRBD1 | TRBV5-6 | NA | TGTGCCAGCAGCCCAGGGGACAGCGAGAGCTCCTATAATTCACCCCTCCACTTT | CASSPGDSESSYNSPLHF
TRBJ2-2 | NA | TRBV19 | NA | TGTGCCAGTATGGCGAAAGGCAGCGCGAACACCGGGGAGCTGTTTTTT | CASMAKGSANTGELFF
TRBJ1-1 | NA | TRBV5-1 | NA | TGCGCCAGCAGCCCCACCCCGGGGAGGAACACTGAAGCTTTCTTT | CASSPTPGRNTEAFF
TRBJ1-2 | NA | TRBV6-5 | NA | TGTGCCAGCAGTTACCGGCTAGTAGATGGCTACACCTTC | CASSYRLVDGYTF
TRBJ1-6 | NA | TRBV30 | NA | TGTGCCTGGAGTATTAAACAGGTTGGAAATTCACCCCTCCACTTT | CAWSIKQVGNSPLHF
TRBJ2-2 | TRBD2 | TRBV30 | NA | TGTGCCTGGAGTGACGGGGGGGCCACCGGGGAGCTGTTTTTT | CAWSDGGATGELFF
TRBJ1-2 | TRBD1 | TRBV3-1/TRBV3-2 | NA | TGTGCCAGCAGCCAGACCGGGACAGGTCAAAATGGCTACACCTTC | CASSQTGTGQNGYTF
TRBJ1-2 | NA | TRBV28 | NA | TGTGCCAGCAGTTTAAATCCTCGGCATGGGGACACCTTC | CASSLNPRHGDTF
TRBJ1-2 | TRBD1 | TRBV11-1 | NA | TGTGCCAGCAGCCCAGGACAGGTTGAGGAAACCTATGGCTACACCTTC | CASSPGQVEETYGYTF
TRBJ2-6 | TRBD1 | TRBV28 | NA | TGTGCCAGCAGCAGGACAGGGACTGGGGCCAACGTCCTGACTTTC | CASSRTGTGANVLTF
TRBJ1-1 | NA | TRBV19 | NA | TGTGCCAGTAGTATTACTGGAGTGAACACTGAAGCTTTCTTT | CASSITGVNTEAFF